This T cell receptor beta chain stems from a study of lymphopenia after photon versus proton radiotherapy. As concerns this clone: Its antigen is not known.

TCRdb keeps only in-frame clones here, not all; method: immunoSEQ multiplex PCR. Of 70,000 to 95,000 clones listed, about four fifths are singletons. The CDR3 is 14 amino acids. Germline CDR1 SNHLY, CDR2 FYNNEI. Trimming cost V 5 bases and J 6 bases; bases outside gene matches: 4. Study-wide findings and caveats: After the lymphocyte nadir, photon-treated repertoires showed oligoclonal expansion, especially of CD8+ Temra cells.

The starting material was peripheral blood, obtained from a patient treated with proton-based radiotherapy. The chain uses TRBV2 and TRBJ1-5, with 10 bases lining up with TRBD1. The clonotype was recovered from a man aged 55 to 70 with pancreatic cancer. CDR3 region: CASSRRTGGQPQHF. The DNA of the CDR3 is TGTGCCAGCAGTCGAAGGACAGGGGGTCAGCCCCAGCATTTT.